This entry features one T cell receptor beta chain sequence. No cognate antigen has been identified for it. No much larger clone exists at a distance of one base, and base qualities are not known. The data stem from a study of shared clonotypes between healthy human individuals (dated by TCRdb to about 2020). Broadly, across the study: The cohort comprised a couple of women and a few men aged 18 to 49 years. For each donor, CD4 naive and CD4 memory were each given three plates, CD8 naive was given two plates, and CD8 memory was given one plate. To estimate repertoire size and how much clonotypes are shared between individuals, the study performed deep sequencing of blood TCR repertoires from roughly five healthy adults. To increase sequencing depth and limit assay-specific biases, different laboratories used diverse techniques to prepare libraries and sequence TCR repertoires. Each donor's leukapheresis produced roughly between about 0.9 and 9.5 billion PBMCs. Overall study results and their limits: Sampling was restricted to blood, and TCR repertoires in tissues likely differ from the TCR repertoires found in blood. Larger estimated clonotype richness was generally found for naive subsets than for memory subsets. When a handful of donors were compared, the shared fraction of clonotypes was around 5% for naive CD4, around 3.5% for naive CD8, 2% to 2.5% for memory CD4, and about 0.36% for memory CD8. The genetic and exposure-history diversity represented was limited by the small number of donors. Pairwise subsampling led to the expectation that sequencing depth would affect the degree of clonotype sharing among donors. Rarefaction of sorted-subset datasets indicated incomplete sequencing despite the large sequencing depth. Compared with non-shared clonotypes, the clonotypes found in all four sorted-subset donors had higher generation probabilities.

CD8 naive samples were CD45RO-negative cells positively selected for CCR7, giving a CD45RA+CCR7+ population that excluded TemRA cells. Donors were healthy HIV-negative adults with no recently reported acute infections or vaccinations. Every donor was a Caucasian adult living in Nashville, Tennessee, USA. After blood collection by leukapheresis, PBMCs were isolated using Ficoll-Histopaque density gradient centrifugation and then cryopreserved in the vapor phase of liquid nitrogen. Analytical flow cytometry was used to check the purity and quantity of every magnetically sorted T cell population. Genomic DNA was isolated from each sorted fraction and quantified by UV absorbance on a Nanodrop 2000c. Using the deep immunoSEQ assay, multiplex PCR amplified TCR CDR3 regions from genomic DNA. For each cell subset, the extracted genomic DNA was distributed evenly across all wells of several immunoSEQ 96-well plates, and each plate served as one replicate. For sorted subsets, about 200 ng genomic DNA, equal to approximately 30,000 T cell genomes, was loaded into each replicate PCR. Purified libraries were quantified with a Qubit 3.0 fluorometer, sized on a Bioanalyzer 2100, and re-quantified with the KAPA Library Quantification kit. Each immunoSEQ 96-well plate was sequenced on its own single-read 150-cycle Illumina NextSeq 550 flow cell. As for how the authors treated the data: Because the immunoSEQ output held only junctional sequences and lacked quality scores, the filtering could not match the filtering applied to full-length reads. Sequences were annotated with PyIR, a Python wrapper for IgBLAST v1.9, and V/J genes and CDR3 were assigned using IMGT germline references. Reads were filtered out if the reads had weak V/J assignments (E-value above 1e-6), no CDR3, stop codons, out-of-frame junctions, or ambiguous translated residues. V3J clonotypes were defined as sequences sharing the same inferred V gene, J gene, and CDR3 amino acid sequence. Percentage overlap between repertoires was calculated by dividing the number of shared unique clonotypes by the size of the smaller repertoire. Three approaches were used to assess repertoire richness: RTK rarefaction, the Chao1 estimator, and Recon v2.1 estimates of unobserved clonotypes. Generation probabilities were computed with OLGA for all TCRbeta clonotypes obtained by the gDNA method from a few donors. In TCRdb, the immuneACCESS table is reduced to in-frame sequences with V and J assigned. These tables do not hold every clone; where another copy was compared, an unresolved V gene accounts for under half, and the others remain unexplained. V and J calls and clone size are those listed in that table; D and trimming were worked out from the DNA. The sample includes some 2.1 million clones, with 80% to 95% observed a single time. The top ten clonotypes cover under 2% of the sample.

Cut back by 0 bases and 1 base, the V and J ends lie 15 bases apart. CDR1 and CDR2, looked up from the germline V gene, are MRHNA and SNTAGT. The CDR3, cysteine through phenylalanine, is 17 amino acids long. The retained sequence is limited to the CDR3, 51 bases, with the frame set at the first base. The clonotype was recovered from a man between 18 and 35 years old in good health. Some clones in this sample may be carry-over from other donors' samples. The rearranged chain carries TRBV6-4 and TRBJ1-2; a tentative D call is TRBD1 (5 bases match). The sequenced sample consisted of naive CD8+ T cells from PBMCs. Interpreted using the paper, the cell subset or site label stands for: CD45RA+CCR7+. For the CDR3, the sequence is CASSDSDSPAGNYGYTF. Read as DNA, the sequence is TGTGCCAGCAGTGACTCCGACAGCCCGGCGGGTAACTATGGCTACACCTTC.